This T cell receptor (beta chain) was sequenced during a study of vaccination and CD4 T cells after COVID-19. Sample treatment: roughly 10-day PBMC culture with coronavirus spike peptide pools or control peptides (ViraFEST assay). Unexposed donor CD4+ T cells predated the COVID-19 pandemic, collected 2011-2018. Investigators isolated CD4+ T cells by negative selection after less than twelve days of culture. Cultured CD4+ T cell DNA was sequenced using the Oncomine TCR Beta short-read assay. After culture, CD4+ T cells served as the source for genomic DNA extraction. TCRdb called the PCR reads again in MiXCR, with one record for every CDR3 protein. This sample has around 7,100 distinct CDR3 sequences, with 50% to 60% found just once. Trimming shortened V by 1 base and J by 5 bases, and 11 bases separated the two germline ends. The CDR3 spans 14 residues. CDR1 LGHNT and CDR2 FRNRAP come from the germline V gene.

Of note for this clonotype: Its specificity is not known.

The specimen was CD4+ T cells from blood, cultured in vitro. The chain uses TRBV12-5 and TRBJ2-5; TRBD1 or TRBD2 may be the D gene (5 bases each). This TCR was sampled from a human donor in good health. CDR3 protein: CASGLASGSETQYF. The CDR3 nucleotides read TGTGCTAGTGGTTTGGCCTCAGGGAGCGAGACCCAGTACTTC.